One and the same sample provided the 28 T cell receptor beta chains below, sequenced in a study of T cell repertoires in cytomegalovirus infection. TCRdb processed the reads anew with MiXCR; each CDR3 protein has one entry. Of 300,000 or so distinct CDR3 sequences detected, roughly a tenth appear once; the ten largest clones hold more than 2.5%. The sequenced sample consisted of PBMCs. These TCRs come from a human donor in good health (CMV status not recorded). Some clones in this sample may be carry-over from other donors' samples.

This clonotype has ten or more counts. CDR3 coding DNA: TGTGCCAGCTCCCCGGACAGGGGTTTGGCTTTCTTT. Translated: CASSPDRGLAFF. The chain is built from TRBV18 and TRBJ1-1; 9 bases are a match to TRBD1. The CDR3 has 12 amino acids. The trim removed 6 bases at V and 11 bases at J, leaving 7 bases unmatched. Germline CDR1 KGHSH, CDR2 LQKENI.

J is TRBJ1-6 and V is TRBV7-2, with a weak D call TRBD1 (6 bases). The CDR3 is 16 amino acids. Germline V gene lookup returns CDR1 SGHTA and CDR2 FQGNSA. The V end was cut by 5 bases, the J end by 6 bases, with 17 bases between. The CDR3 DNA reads TGTGCCAGCAGCAACCGAGGGGGGCGCGGTAATTCACCCCTCCACTTT. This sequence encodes CASSNRGGRGNSPLHF.

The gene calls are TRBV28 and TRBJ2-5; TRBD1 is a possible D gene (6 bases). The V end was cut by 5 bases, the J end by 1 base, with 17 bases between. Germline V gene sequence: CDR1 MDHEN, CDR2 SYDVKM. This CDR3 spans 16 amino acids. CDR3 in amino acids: CASSKGEGTFQETQYF. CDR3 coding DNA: TGTGCCAGCAGTAAGGGGGAAGGGACATTCCAAGAGACCCAGTACTTC.

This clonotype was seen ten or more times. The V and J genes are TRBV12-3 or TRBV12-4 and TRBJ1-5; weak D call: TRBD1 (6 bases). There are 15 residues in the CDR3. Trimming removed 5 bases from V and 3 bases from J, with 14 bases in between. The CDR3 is CASSIITGSNQPQHF. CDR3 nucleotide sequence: TGTGCCAGCAGTATCATAACAGGGTCCAATCAGCCCCAGCATTTT.

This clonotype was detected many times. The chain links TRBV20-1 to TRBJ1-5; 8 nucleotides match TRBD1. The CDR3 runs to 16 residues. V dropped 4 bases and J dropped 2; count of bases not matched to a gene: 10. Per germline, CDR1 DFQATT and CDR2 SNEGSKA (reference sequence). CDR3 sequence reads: CSATDRGRGGNQPQHF. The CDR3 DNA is TGCAGTGCTACCGACAGGGGTCGTGGAGGCAATCAGCCCCAGCATTTT.

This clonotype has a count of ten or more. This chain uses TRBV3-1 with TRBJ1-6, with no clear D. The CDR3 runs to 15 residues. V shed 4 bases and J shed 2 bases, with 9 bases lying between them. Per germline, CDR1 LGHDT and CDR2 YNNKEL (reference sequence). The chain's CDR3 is CASSPGSTYNSPLHF. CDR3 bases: TGTGCCAGCAGCCCCGGGAGCACCTATAATTCACCCCTCCACTTT.

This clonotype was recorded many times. CDR3: CASSLYKAGTNEKLFF. The CDR3 region has the DNA TGTGCCAGCAGCTTATACAAAGCAGGGACTAATGAAAAACTGTTTTTT. The chain employs TRBV7-2 and TRBJ1-4, with a weak D call TRBD1 (5 bases). The CDR3 has 16 amino acids. Germline lookup yields CDR1 SGHTA and CDR2 FQGNSA. The V end was cut by 2 bases, the J end by 2 bases, with 12 bases between.

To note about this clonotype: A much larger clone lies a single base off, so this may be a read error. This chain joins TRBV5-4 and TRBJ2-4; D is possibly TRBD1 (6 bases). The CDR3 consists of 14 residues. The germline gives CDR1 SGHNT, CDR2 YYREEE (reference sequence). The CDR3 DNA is TGTGCCAGCAGCCACGGACAGCAATATGACATTCAGAACTTC. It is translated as CASSHGQQYDIQNF.

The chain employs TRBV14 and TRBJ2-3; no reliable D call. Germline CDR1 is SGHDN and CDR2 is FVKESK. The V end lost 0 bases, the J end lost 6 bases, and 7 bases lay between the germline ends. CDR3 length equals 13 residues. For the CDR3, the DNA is TGTGCCAGCAGCCAAGAGACATTTGATACGCAGTATTTT. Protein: CASSQETFDTQYF. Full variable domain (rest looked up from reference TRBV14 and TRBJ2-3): EAGVTQFPSHSVIEKGQTVTLRCDPISGHDNLYWYRRVMGKEIKFLLHFVKESKQDESGMPNNRFLAERTGGTYSTLKVQPAELEDSGVYFCASSQETFDTQYFGPGTRLTVL.

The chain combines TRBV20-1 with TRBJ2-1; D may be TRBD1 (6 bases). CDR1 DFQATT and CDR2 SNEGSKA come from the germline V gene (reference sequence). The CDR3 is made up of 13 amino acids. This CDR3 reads CIPGAGEGNEQFF. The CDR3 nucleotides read TGCATCCCCGGGGCAGGGGAAGGCAATGAGCAGTTCTTC.

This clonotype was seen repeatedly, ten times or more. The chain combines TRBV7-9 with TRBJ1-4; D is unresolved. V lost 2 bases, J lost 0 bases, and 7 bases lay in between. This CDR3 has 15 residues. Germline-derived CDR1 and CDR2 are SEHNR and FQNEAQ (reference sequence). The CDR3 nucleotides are TGTGCCAGCAGCTTAAGGTCCACAACTAATGAAAAACTGTTTTTT. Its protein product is CASSLRSTTNEKLFF.

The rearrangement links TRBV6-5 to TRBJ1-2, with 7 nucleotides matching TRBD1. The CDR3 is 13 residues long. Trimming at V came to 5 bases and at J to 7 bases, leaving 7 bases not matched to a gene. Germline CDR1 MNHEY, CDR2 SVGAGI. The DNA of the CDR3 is TGTGCCAGCAGTCAAAAGGGGGCCTCTGGCTACACCTTC. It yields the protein CASSQKGASGYTF.

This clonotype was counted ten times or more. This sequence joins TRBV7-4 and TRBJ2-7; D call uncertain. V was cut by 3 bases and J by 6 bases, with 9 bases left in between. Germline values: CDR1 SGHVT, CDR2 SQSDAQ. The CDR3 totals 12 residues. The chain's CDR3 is CASSFPYGEQYF. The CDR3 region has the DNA TGTGCCAGCAGCTTCCCGTACGGCGAGCAGTACTTC.

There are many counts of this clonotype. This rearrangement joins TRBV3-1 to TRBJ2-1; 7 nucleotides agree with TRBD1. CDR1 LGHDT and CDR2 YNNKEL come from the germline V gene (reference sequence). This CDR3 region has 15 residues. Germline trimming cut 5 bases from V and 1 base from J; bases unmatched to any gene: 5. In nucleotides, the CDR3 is TGTGCCAGCAGCTCCGGGACAGCGTCCTACAATGAGCAGTTCTTC. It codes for CASSSGTASYNEQFF.

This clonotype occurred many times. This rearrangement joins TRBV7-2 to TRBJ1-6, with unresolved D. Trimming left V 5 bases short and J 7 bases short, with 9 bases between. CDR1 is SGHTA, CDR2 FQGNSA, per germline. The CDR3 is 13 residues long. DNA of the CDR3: TGTGCCAGCAGCCGGGTCGGGAATTCACCCCTCCACTTT. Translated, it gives CASSRVGNSPLHF.

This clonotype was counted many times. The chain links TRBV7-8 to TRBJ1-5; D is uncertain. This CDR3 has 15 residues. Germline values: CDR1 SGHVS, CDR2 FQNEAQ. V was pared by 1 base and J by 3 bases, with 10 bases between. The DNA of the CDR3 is TGTGCCAGCAGCTTAGAATTAGGGTACAATCAGCCCCAGCATTTT. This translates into CASSLELGYNQPQHF.

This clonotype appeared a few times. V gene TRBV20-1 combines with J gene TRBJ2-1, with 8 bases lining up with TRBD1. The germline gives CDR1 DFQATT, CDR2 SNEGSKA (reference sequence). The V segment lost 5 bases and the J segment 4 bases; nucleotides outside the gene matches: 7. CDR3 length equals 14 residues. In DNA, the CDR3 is TGCAGTGCTGGGGACAGGAACAAATACAATGAGCAGTTCTTC. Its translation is CSAGDRNKYNEQFF.

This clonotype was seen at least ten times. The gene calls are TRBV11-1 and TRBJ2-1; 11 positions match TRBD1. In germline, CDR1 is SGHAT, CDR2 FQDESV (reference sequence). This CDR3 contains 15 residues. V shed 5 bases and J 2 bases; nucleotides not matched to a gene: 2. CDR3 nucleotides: TGTGCCAGCAGCCCGGACAGGGGGCCCTACAATGAGCAGTTCTTC. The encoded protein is CASSPDRGPYNEQFF.

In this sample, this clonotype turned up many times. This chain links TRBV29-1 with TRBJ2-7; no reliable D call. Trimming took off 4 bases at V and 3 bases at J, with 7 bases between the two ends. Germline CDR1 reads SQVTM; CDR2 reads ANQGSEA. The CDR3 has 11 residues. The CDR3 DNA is TGCAGCGTTGGTACCAACTACGAGCAGTACTTC. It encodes CSVGTNYEQYF.

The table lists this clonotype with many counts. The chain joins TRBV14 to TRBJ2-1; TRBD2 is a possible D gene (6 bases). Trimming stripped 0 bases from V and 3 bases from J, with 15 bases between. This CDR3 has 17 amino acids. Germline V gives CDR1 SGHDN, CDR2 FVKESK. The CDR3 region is CASSQEDVGGFYNEQFF. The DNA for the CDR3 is TGTGCCAGCAGCCAAGAAGATGTCGGGGGTTTCTACAATGAGCAGTTCTTC.

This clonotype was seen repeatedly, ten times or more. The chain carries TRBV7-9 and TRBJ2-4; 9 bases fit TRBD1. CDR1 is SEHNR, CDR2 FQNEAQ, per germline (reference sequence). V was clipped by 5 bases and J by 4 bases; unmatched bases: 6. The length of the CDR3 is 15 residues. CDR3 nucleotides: TGTGCCAGCAGCCCCCGGACAGGGGCTAAAAACATTCAGTACTTC. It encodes CASSPRTGAKNIQYF.

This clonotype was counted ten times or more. CDR3 coding DNA: TGTGCCACCAGTGATAGGGACCAGCCCCAGCATTTT. Its protein is CATSDRDQPQHF. The chain couples TRBV24-1 to TRBJ1-5; D may be TRBD1 (5 bases). Trimming cost V 3 bases and J 7 bases, with 6 bases left between them. The CDR3 sequence is 12 residues long. Germline CDR1 KGHDR, CDR2 SFDVKD.

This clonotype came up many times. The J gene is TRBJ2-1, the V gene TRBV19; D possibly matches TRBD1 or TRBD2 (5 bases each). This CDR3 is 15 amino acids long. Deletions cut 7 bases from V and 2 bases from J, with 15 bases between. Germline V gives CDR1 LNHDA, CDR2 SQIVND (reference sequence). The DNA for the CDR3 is TGTGCCAGTACCCGGGTGGGGGACCCCTACAATGAGCAGTTCTTC. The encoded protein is CASTRVGDPYNEQFF. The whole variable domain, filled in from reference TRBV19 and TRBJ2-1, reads DGGITQSPKYLFRKEGQNVTLSCEQNLNHDAMYWYRQDPGQGLRLIYYSQIVNDFQKGDIAEGYSVSREKKESFPLTVTSAQKNPTAFYLCASTRVGDPYNEQFFGPGTRLTVL.

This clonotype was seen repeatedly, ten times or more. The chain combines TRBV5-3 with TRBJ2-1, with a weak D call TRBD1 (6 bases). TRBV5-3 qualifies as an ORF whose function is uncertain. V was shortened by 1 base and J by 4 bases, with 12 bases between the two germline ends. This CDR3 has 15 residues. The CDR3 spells CARSLHRTEYNEQFF. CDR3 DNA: TGTGCCAGAAGCTTGCATCGGACAGAATACAATGAGCAGTTCTTC.

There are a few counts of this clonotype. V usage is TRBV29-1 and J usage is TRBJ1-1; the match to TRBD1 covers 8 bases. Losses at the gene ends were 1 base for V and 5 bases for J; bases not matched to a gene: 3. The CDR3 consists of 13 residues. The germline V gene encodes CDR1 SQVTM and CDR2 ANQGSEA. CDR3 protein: CSVEAGGETEAFF. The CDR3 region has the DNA TGCAGCGTTGAAGCAGGGGGCGAGACTGAAGCTTTCTTT. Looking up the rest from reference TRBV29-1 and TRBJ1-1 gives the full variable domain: SAVISQKPSRDICQRGTSLTIQCQVDSQVTMMFWYRQQPGQSLTLIATANQGSEATYESGFVIDKFPISRPNLTFSTLTVSNMSPEDSSIYLCSVEAGGETEAFFGQGTRLTVV.

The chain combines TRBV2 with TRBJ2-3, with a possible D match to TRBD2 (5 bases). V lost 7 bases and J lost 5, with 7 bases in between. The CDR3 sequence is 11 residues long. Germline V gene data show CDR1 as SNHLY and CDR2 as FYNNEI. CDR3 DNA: TGTGCCAGCACGGAGGAAGATACGCAGTATTTT. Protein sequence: CASTEEDTQYF.

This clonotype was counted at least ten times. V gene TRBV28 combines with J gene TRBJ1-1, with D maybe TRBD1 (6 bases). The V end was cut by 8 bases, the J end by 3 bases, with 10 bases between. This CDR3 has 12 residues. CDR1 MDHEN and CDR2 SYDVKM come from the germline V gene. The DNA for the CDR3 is TGTGCCAGCGGGGCAGGGGACACTGAAGCTTTCTTT. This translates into CASGAGDTEAFF.

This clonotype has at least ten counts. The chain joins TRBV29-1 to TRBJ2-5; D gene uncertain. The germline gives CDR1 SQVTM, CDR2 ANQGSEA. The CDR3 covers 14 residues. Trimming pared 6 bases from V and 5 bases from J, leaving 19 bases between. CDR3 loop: CSVPLQRYRETQYF. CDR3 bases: TGCAGCGTCCCCTTACAGAGATATAGGGAGACCCAGTACTTC.